The 2 T cell receptor beta chains below come from one sample, sequenced in a study of shared clonotypes between healthy human individuals. Only in-frame clones appear in the TCRdb table, and some are missing; sequencing was by immunoSEQ multiplex PCR. Of about 490,000 clones listed, almost 80% were seen once; the top ten hold approximately 12%. The source material was PBMCs. Every receptor here comes from a woman aged 40 to 50 in good health. Some clones in this sample may be carry-over from other donors' samples.

The chain uses TRBV18 and TRBJ2-3; 8 bases align to TRBD1. Germline V gene data show CDR1 as KGHSH and CDR2 as LQKENI. The CDR3 is made up of 13 amino acids. J was trimmed by 6 bases and V by 3 bases; bases with no gene match: 2. CDR3 residues: CASSPDRADTQYF. The CDR3 DNA sequence: TGTGCCAGCTCACCGGACAGGGCCGATACGCAGTATTTT.

This sequence joins TRBV10-3 and TRBJ2-7; 8 nucleotides line up with TRBD1. Germline V gene lookup returns CDR1 ENHRY and CDR2 SYGVKD. The J segment lost 1 base and the V segment lost 4 bases, leaving 6 bases of the junction unmatched. The length of the CDR3 is 15 residues. Here the CDR3 reads CAISATGDVSYEQYF. CDR3 DNA: TGTGCCATCAGTGCGACAGGGGACGTTTCCTACGAGCAGTACTTC.